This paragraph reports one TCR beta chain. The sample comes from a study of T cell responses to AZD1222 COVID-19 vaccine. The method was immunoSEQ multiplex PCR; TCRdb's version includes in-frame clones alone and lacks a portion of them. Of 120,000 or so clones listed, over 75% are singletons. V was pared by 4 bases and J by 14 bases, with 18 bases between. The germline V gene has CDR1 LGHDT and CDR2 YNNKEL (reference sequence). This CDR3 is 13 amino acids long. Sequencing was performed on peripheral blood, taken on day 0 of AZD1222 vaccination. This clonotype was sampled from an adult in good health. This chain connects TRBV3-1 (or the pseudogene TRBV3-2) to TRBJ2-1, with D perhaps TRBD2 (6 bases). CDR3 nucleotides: TGTGCCAGCAGCCTAGGGACTTCCGGTTTGGAGTTCTTC. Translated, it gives CASSLGTSGLEFF.